This T cell receptor (beta chain) was captured in a study of T cell changes during pregnancy in multiple sclerosis. CDR1 MDHEN and CDR2 SYDVKM come from the germline V gene. Losses at the gene ends were 6 bases for V and 2 bases for J; bases not matched to a gene: 7. This CDR3 has 14 amino acids. The data were produced by immunoSEQ multiplex PCR, yet TCRdb's version contains in-frame clones alone and is incomplete. Among about 48,000 clones listed, approximately 92% were seen once. The input for sequencing was CD4+ T cells from peripheral blood mononuclear cells, taken in the second trimester of pregnancy. V gene TRBV28 combines with J gene TRBJ2-7; 7 bases line up with TRBD2. The clonotype was recovered from a female donor in good health, enrolled as a control in a pregnancy study. In nucleotides, the CDR3 is TGTGCCAGCAGAGGACTAGGGAACCCCTACGAGCAGTACTTC. Protein: CASRGLGNPYEQYF.